The sequence of this TCR beta chain was determined in a study of shared clonotypes between healthy human individuals. Replicate PCRs run on sorted subsets employed approximately 0.2 ug DNA, approximately 30,000 T cell genomes. The method was immunoSEQ multiplex PCR; TCRdb's version includes in-frame clones alone and lacks a portion of them. The sample consists of approximately 620,000 clones, 97% of them appearing once. This CDR3 comprises 13 residues. CDR1 is SQVTM and CDR2 is ANQGSEA in the germline V gene. The sequencing input was naive CD4+ T cells sorted from blood. As to subset: CD45RA+ positively selected. The receptor was derived from a woman aged 30 to 39 in good health. The chain is built from TRBV29-1 and TRBJ2-5; D is unresolved. The DNA end is more similar to TRBJ2-7, so the J call may be wrong. CDR3 bases: TGCAGCGTTGTGACAACTACCTCCTACGAGCAGTACTTC. Encoded protein: CSVVTTTSYEQYF.